The rows below give T cell receptor beta chains drawn from one sample of a study of shared clonotypes between healthy human individuals. The method was immunoSEQ multiplex PCR; TCRdb's version includes in-frame clones alone and lacks a portion of them. Here the sample spans 1.5 million to 2.5 million clones, about 95% being singletons. The sample taken for sequencing was naive CD8+ T cells sorted from blood. These receptors were obtained from a man aged 18-30 years in good health. The CDR3 runs from the conserved cysteine through the conserved F or W. A D gene is named only where the DNA matches it firmly. Expanded clones are given a class, and other clones once, few, many or no size at all.

clone_size j_call d_call v_call cdr3_nt cdr3_aa
- TRBJ1-1 TRBD1 TRBV6-5 TGTGCCAGCAGGTCCACAGGGGACACTGAAGCTTTCTTT CASRSTGDTEAFF
once TRBJ1-2 TRBD1 TRBV28 TGTGCCAGCAGTTTTCCGGGGACAGGCAACTATGGCTACACCTTC CASSFPGTGNYGYTF
- TRBJ1-1 - TRBV6-5 TGTGCCAGCAGCTACCTTGAGAACACTGAAGCTTTCTTT CASSYLENTEAFF
few TRBJ2-7 - TRBV7-9 TGTGCCAGCAGCTTAGGACAGTACGAGCAGTACTTC CASSLGQYEQYF
- TRBJ1-1 - TRBV28 TGTGCCAGCGTTCATGGCACTGAAGCTTTCTTT CASVHGTEAFF
- TRBJ1-1 - TRBV28 TGTGCCAGCAGTCTCGCGCGGGGGCCGAACACTGAAGCTTTCTTT CASSLARGPNTEAFF
- TRBJ2-2 TRBD1 TRBV6-5 TGTGCCAGCAGACAGGGGGTGGTCACCGGGGAGCTGTTTTTT CASRQGVVTGELFF
- TRBJ2-7 - TRBV7-2 TGTGCCAGCAGCGCGAGGGGGGAGGACTACGAGCAGTACTTC CASSARGEDYEQYF
- TRBJ2-1 TRBD1 TRBV13 TGTGCCAGCAGCCACCGGGACAGGGGGCCGAATGAGCAGTTCTTC CASSHRDRGPNEQFF
- TRBJ2-7 - TRBV27 TGTGCCAGCAGTTTATCGGGCGGGTATTACGAGCAGTACTTC CASSLSGGYYEQYF
- TRBJ2-5 - TRBV27 TGTGCCAGCAGTTCAGGGGGGGTGGAGACCCAGTACTTC CASSSGGVETQYF
- TRBJ1-3 - TRBV9 TGTGCCAGCAGTCCGATGATCGACTCTGGAAACACCATATATTTT CASSPMIDSGNTIYF
- TRBJ2-5 - TRBV13 TGTGCCAGCAGCCAAGTCCGCGTACAAGAGACCCAGTACTTC CASSQVRVQETQYF
- TRBJ2-2 - TRBV27 TGTGCCAGCAGTTTAGTCGGGGCTACCTGGAACACCGGGGAGCTGTTTTTT CASSLVGATWNTGELFF
once TRBJ2-3 TRBD2 TRBV27 TGTGCCAGCAACGCGGGGGAGAATGGGGGTACGCAGTATTTT CASNAGENGGTQYF
once TRBJ2-7 - TRBV11-2 TGTGCCAGCAGCCCAGGGGGGTACGAGCAGTACTTC CASSPGGYEQYF
- TRBJ1-1 - TRBV7-5 TGTGCCAGAAGCCTCCGTCTCCCGAACACTGAAGCTTTCTTT CARSLRLPNTEAFF
- TRBJ2-5 TRBD1 TRBV27 TGTGCCAGCAGTGGGCGGACAGGGATTGAGGAGACCCAGTACTTC CASSGRTGIEETQYF
- TRBJ2-3 TRBD2 TRBV18 TGTGCCAGCTCAACAAGTCGGGCAGCGGGGGGGCGAAGCACAGATACGCAGTATTTT CASSTSRAAGGRSTDTQYF
- TRBJ2-3 TRBD2 TRBV11-2 TGTGCCAGCAGCTGGGGACTAGCGGGAGGGGAAAGCACAGATACGCAGTATTTT CASSWGLAGGESTDTQYF
- TRBJ1-1 TRBD1 TRBV19 TGTGCCAGTAGACACTTGGGGGACCTTATCCGGACAGGGCGGCCTGAAGCTTTCTTT CASRHLGDLIRTGRPEAFF
- TRBJ2-7 TRBD2 TRBV27 TGTGCCAGCAGTTACTCCGGGACTAGATACGAGCAGTACTTC CASSYSGTRYEQYF
- TRBJ2-5 - TRBV6-1 TGTGCCAGCAGCCAACCTAAGGGATTGGGAGAGACCCAGTACTTC CASSQPKGLGETQYF
- TRBJ2-5 - TRBV4-1 TGCGCCAGCAGCGCACGGGACGGCCAAGAGACCCAGTACTTC CASSARDGQETQYF
- TRBJ2-1 - TRBV5-1 TGCGCCAGCAGCCCGGACCTAGGGGATGAGCAGTTCTTC CASSPDLGDEQFF
- TRBJ2-7 - TRBV20-1 TGCAGTGCTAGAAGCGTGGACGAGCAGTACTTC CSARSVDEQYF
- TRBJ2-6 - TRBV7-9 TGTGCCAGCAGCTTAAGTGACAGTTCCTACTCTGGGGCCAACGTCCTGACTTTC CASSLSDSSYSGANVLTF
- TRBJ2-7 TRBD1 TRBV14 TGTGCCAGCAGCCACCCCGGGACAGGGTCCTACGAGCAGTACTTC CASSHPGTGSYEQYF
- TRBJ2-5 - TRBV4-1 TGCGCCAGCAGCCAAGTCGGAAGCCAAGAGACCCAGTACTTC CASSQVGSQETQYF
- TRBJ2-7 TRBD1 TRBV2 TGTGCCAGCAGTGAATCTGGACAGGGGTCCTACGAGCAGTACTTC CASSESGQGSYEQYF
- TRBJ2-7 TRBD1 TRBV27 TGTGCCAGCAGTGACGGGACAGGAGGCTACGAGCAGTACTTC CASSDGTGGYEQYF
- TRBJ2-3 TRBD2 TRBV7-3 TGTGCCAGCAGCTTAACAGCGGGGGGACACACAGATACGCAGTATTTT CASSLTAGGHTDTQYF
- TRBJ2-1 - TRBV5-1 TGCGCCAGCAGCTGGACCTACAATGAGCAGTTCTTC CASSWTYNEQFF